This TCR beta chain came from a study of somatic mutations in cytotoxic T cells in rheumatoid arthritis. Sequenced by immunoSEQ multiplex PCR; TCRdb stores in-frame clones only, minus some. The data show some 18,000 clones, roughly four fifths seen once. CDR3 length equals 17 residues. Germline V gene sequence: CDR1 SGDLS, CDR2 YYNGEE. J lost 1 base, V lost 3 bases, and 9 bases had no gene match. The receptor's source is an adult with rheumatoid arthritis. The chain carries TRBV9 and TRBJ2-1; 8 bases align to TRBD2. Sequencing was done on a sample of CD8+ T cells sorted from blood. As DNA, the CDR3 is TGTGCCAGCAGCGCCAGTTTAGCGGGGTTATCCTACAATGAGCAGTTCTTC. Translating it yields CASSASLAGLSYNEQFF.